This record looks at one TCR beta chain sequence and its context. What this receptor recognizes is not known. Nothing much larger sits one base from this clone, and base qualities are not available. The data were obtained in a study of blood T cell repertoires in COVID-19 (dated by TCRdb to 2018 to 2020). Describing the broader study: The collaborator samples originated in the United States, Italy and Spain and spanned the acute and convalescent phases of COVID-19. The prospective study material was composed of cDNA or gDNA derived from T cells, B-cell-depleted T cells, or PBMCs. Subjects who had been exposed to COVID-19, were actively infected with it, or had recovered from it provided the deeply sampled blood TCRbeta repertoires that made up the dataset. The repertoires were released in a freely available public database intended as a resource for research on the immune response to SARS-CoV-2. Samples were obtained from the ongoing ImmuneRACE study (first 160 participants) and from about 1,300 subjects provided by 6 global collaborators. The sample metadata nearly always contained a de-identified subject ID, COVID-19 status, age in years and sex. Where available, HLA class I and class II types were obtained from metadata supplied by the sample provider rather than from assay-based typing. Study-level results and caveats: How much clinical and demographic metadata was included differed by source and by participant, and the metadata was provided uncurated.

The immunoSEQ Assay, a bias-controlled multiplex PCR, was used to amplify TCRbeta CDR3 regions from genomic DNA. In the authors' own workflow: Nucleated cell counts per sample were estimated from amplification of reference gene primers within the assay. Sequence reads were collapsed and filtered to measure the absolute abundance of every unique TCRbeta CDR3 rearrangement. For each sample, productive Simpson clonality was calculated as the square root of Simpson's diversity index over productive rearrangements. Drawn from immuneACCESS, this table holds only the in-frame rearrangements with V and J called that TCRdb kept. Clones are partly lost; checked studies trace under half to an unresolved V gene and leave the rest unexplained. V, J and clone size are those of that table, while D and trimming were read from the DNA. The sample table shows under 400,000 clones, and about nine tenths are seen once. The ten biggest clones cover just over 1% of the sample.

Sequences WNHNN (CDR1) and SYGVQD (CDR2) are obtained from the germline V gene (reference sequence). Its CDR3 holds 14 amino acids, cysteine through phenylalanine. Only the CDR3 DNA is retained, 42 bases long and in frame from the first base. Cut back by 6 bases and 7 bases, the V and J ends lie 19 bases apart. Participants in the prospective study were enrolled through a virtual design, were aged 18 to 89 years, and lived in about two dozen United States geographic areas. In the prospective study, cohorts were assigned on the basis of participant-reported clinical history obtained from a screening survey and a study questionnaire. Exposed participants were defined as having been in contact with someone with a PCR-confirmed or clinician-diagnosed COVID-19 case within 2 weeks of study entry. In the prospective study, mobile phlebotomists collected whole blood, serum and a nasopharyngeal or oropharyngeal swab from each participant. Additional blood draws and questionnaires over a 2-month period could optionally be provided by prospective study participants. Prospective study blood samples were shipped either frozen or at room temperature before DNA extraction.

The chain links TRBV10-1 with TRBJ2-7, with no D gene named confidently. Material for sequencing was PBMCs or T cells enriched from blood (not recorded which). The sequence came from a woman aged 25 to 39 who had been exposed to COVID-19. The nucleotides read TGCGCCAGCAGCCGGTTGCGCGGTGGTCGTGAGCAGTACTTC. The resulting protein is CASSRLRGGREQYF.